A selection of T cell receptor beta chains follows, all from one sample in a study of blood T cells in healthy people across ages. TCRdb re-derived calls from the 5' RACE reads in MiXCR, one entry per CDR3 protein. In the table there are 800,000 to 950,000 distinct CDR3 sequences, almost 30% of which are singletons. This sample was shared with a second study, whose subject was T cells of mothers and their children.

The source material was blood. These receptors were collected from a woman aged 40-49 years in good health. CDR3s include the opening cysteine and the closing phenylalanine or tryptophan.

cdr3_aa | v_call
CAISRDDLTSGGLVYEQYF | TRBV10-3
CASSSGFTEAFF | TRBV7-2
CASSHRDRASEAFF | TRBV6-5
CASAGQGNQPQHF | TRBV25-1
CASSPDPSLEQYF | TRBV12-3/TRBV12-4
CASSTSGGRVGGTDTQYF | TRBV18
CASSPRGGAANTGELFF | TRBV16
CASSPQENSPLHF | TRBV7-6
CASSWGDRDYTEAFF | TRBV28
CASSQERKMAGGLTGELFF | TRBV3-1
CSVGTPRQAEAFF | TRBV29-1
CASSEGNQPQHF | TRBV25-1
CAISDVKGGDEQFF | TRBV10-3
CASSPTVTGPDGYTF | TRBV12-3/TRBV12-4